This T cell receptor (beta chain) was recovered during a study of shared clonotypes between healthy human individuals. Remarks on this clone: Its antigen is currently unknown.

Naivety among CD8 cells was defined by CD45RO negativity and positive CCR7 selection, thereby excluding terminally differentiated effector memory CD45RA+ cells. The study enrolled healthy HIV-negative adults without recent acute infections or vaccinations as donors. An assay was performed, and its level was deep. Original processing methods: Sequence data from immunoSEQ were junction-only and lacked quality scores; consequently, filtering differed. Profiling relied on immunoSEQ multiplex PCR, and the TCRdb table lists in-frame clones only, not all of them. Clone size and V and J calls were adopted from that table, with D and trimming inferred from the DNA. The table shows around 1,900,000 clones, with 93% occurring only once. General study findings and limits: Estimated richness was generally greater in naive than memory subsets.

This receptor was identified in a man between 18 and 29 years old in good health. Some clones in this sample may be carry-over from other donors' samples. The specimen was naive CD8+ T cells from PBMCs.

The CDR3: CASSYYPPSGQPQHF. CDR3 sequence (DNA): TGTGCCAGCAGTTACTATCCCCCGAGTGGTCAGCCCCAGCATTTT. The V call is TRBV6-5, the J call TRBJ1-5, with D hard to call. Per germline, CDR1 MNHEY and CDR2 SVGAGI. The V end lost 1 base, the J end lost 6 bases, and 13 bases lay between the germline ends. This CDR3 spans 15 amino acids.